This T cell receptor beta chain was sequenced in a study of blood T cell repertoires in COVID-19. Study as a whole: Acute and convalescent COVID-19 samples came from the United States, Italy and Spain. PBMCs, B-cell-depleted T cells, or T cells provided the cDNA or gDNA that made up the material.

In the study's own analysis: Amplification with reference gene primers provided the estimates of nucleated cell counts. Assay used: immunoSEQ multiplex PCR; TCRdb lists only in-frame clones, some missing. The DNA gave D and trimming, while V, J and clone size come from that table. The sample records under 250,000 clones, about 79% being singletons. This CDR3 has 14 residues. V gave up 8 bases and J gave up 2 bases, with 16 bases separating them. In germline, CDR1 is GTSNPN, CDR2 SVGIG (reference sequence). Material for sequencing was peripheral blood. The receptor was isolated from a man aged 50-60 years with active or convalescent COVID-19. J is TRBJ2-1 and V is TRBV30; possibly TRBD1 for D (6 bases). The CDR3 DNA follows: TGTGCCCTAAAAGTACAGGGTACCTACAATGAGCAGTTCTTC. It codes for CALKVQGTYNEQFF.